What follows are 19 T cell receptor beta chains derived from one specimen sequenced in a study of T cells in localized non-small cell lung cancer (dated by TCRdb to about 2020). Receptor amplification or capture employed the immunoSEQ multiplex PCR assay. The source is immuneACCESS, and TCRdb retained only in-frame sequences with V and J called. Part of the clones is not carried over; for the studies checked, unresolved V genes explain less than half of this, and the remainder is unexplained. The sample table shows tens of thousands of clones, and roughly 90% are seen once. The ten largest account for 1.1% of the sample. The sequencing here drew on peripheral blood, taken before any cancer treatment. The receptors here all came from a woman aged 35-75 years with stage I lung adenocarcinoma.

This clone was seen only once. The V call is TRBV28, the J call TRBJ1-1; D remains unclear. CDR3 length: 14 amino acids. Germline loops: CDR1 MDHEN, CDR2 SYDVKM. V was trimmed by 6 bases and J by 1 base, leaving 12 bases between them. CDR3 residues: CASSRLTANTEAFF. CDR3 nucleotides: TGTGCCAGCAGCCGTCTCACAGCGAACACTGAAGCTTTCTTT.

This sequence joins TRBV28 and TRBJ1-5, with a weak D call TRBD1 (6 bases). CDR3 length equals 14 residues. V lost 7 bases and J 5 bases, leaving 15 bases between the germline ends. Germline V CDR1 and CDR2: MDHEN, SYDVKM. CDR3 residues: CASNTGIKDQPQHF. The CDR3 DNA sequence: TGTGCCAGCAACACAGGGATAAAGGATCAGCCCCAGCATTTT.

In DNA, the CDR3 is TGTGCCAGCAGCTTAGGCGGGGGCCATTCAGATACGCAGTATTTT. It encodes CASSLGGGHSDTQYF. The rearrangement joins TRBV7-3 to TRBJ2-3; possible D gene TRBD2, 7 bases. This CDR3 spans 15 amino acids. Trimming removed 2 bases from V and 4 bases from J, with 13 bases in between. Per the germline V gene, CDR1 is SGHTA and CDR2 is FQGTGA.

This chain joins TRBV5-1 and TRBJ2-2; TRBD2 matches 10 bases. Germline lookup yields CDR1 SGHRS and CDR2 YFSETQ. CDR3 size: 15 residues. V lost 4 bases and J lost 0; bases outside the gene matches: 0. CDR3 coding DNA: TGCGCCAGCAGCACTAGCGGGGCGAACACCGGGGAGCTGTTTTTT. Protein: CASSTSGANTGELFF.

V is TRBV30 and J is TRBJ2-7; tentatively, D is TRBD1 or TRBD2 (6 bases each). CDR3 length equals 15 residues. Germline V CDR1 and CDR2: GTSNPN, SVGIG (reference sequence). V gave up 4 bases and J gave up 5 bases, with 21 bases separating them. CDR3 in DNA: TGTGCCTGGAATATTATGGGGGGCAGGTCGGACGAGCAGTACTTC. This translates into CAWNIMGGRSDEQYF.

The genes are TRBV30 and TRBJ1-5; D unresolved. V was cut by 3 bases and J by 3 bases, with 12 bases left in between. The germline CDR1 and CDR2 sequences are GTSNPN and SVGIG (reference sequence). CDR3 length: 14 residues. DNA of the CDR3: TGTGCCTGGAGGCAAAAGAGGGACAATCAGCCCCAGCATTTT. Amino acids: CAWRQKRDNQPQHF.

The V call is TRBV10-3, the J call TRBJ2-2, with TRBD2 as a possible D gene (5 bases). CDR3 length: 15 amino acids. V was clipped by 4 bases and J by 5 bases, with 14 bases between them. CDR1 and CDR2 (germline): ENHRY, SYGVKD. This chain's CDR3 is CAISGLAVQTGELFF. The CDR3 coding sequence is TGTGCCATCAGTGGGCTAGCCGTTCAAACCGGGGAGCTGTTTTTT.

This sequence joins TRBV7-9 and TRBJ1-5, with D tentatively TRBD1 (6 bases). CDR1 and CDR2 from the germline V gene are SEHNR and FQNEAQ (reference sequence). CDR3 length: 19 amino acids. The V end was cut by 1 base, the J end by 1 base, with 20 bases between. This CDR3 reads CASSLEVAGALGSNQPQHF. CDR3 in DNA: TGTGCCAGCAGCTTAGAGGTCGCAGGGGCTCTTGGGAGCAATCAGCCCCAGCATTTT.

The V and J genes are TRBV2 and TRBJ2-1; 14 bases match TRBD2. Germline trimming cut 4 bases from V and 9 bases from J; bases unmatched to any gene: 5. Per germline, CDR1 SNHLY and CDR2 FYNNEI. This CDR3 has 15 amino acids. This CDR3 is CASSVGLAGVSEQFF. CDR3 nucleotide sequence: TGTGCCAGCAGTGTGGGACTAGCGGGGGTAAGTGAGCAGTTCTTC.

This chain connects TRBV5-5 to TRBJ2-2; TRBD1 is a possible D gene (5 bases). The V gene's germline CDR1 is SGHKS and CDR2 YYEKEE (reference sequence). The CDR3 runs to 15 residues. The V and J ends lost 0 bases and 0 bases respectively, with 6 bases between them. CDR3 amino acids: CASSLGQPNTGELFF. CDR3 nucleotides: TGTGCCAGCAGCTTGGGACAGCCGAACACCGGGGAGCTGTTTTTT.

Turning to this clone: One end of the junction varies from germline; a read error may be responsible. V gene TRBV7-7 combines with J gene TRBJ2-7, with 7 bases fitting TRBD2. This CDR3 has 13 amino acids. Germline values: CDR1 SSHAT, CDR2 FNYEAQ (reference sequence). As DNA, the CDR3 is TGTGCTAGCAGCTTAGGGGAGGGCGGCGAGCAGTACTTC. This gives the protein CASSLGEGGEQYF.

The chain carries TRBV5-1 and TRBJ2-3, with TRBD2 matching 13 bases. Germline loops: CDR1 SGHRS, CDR2 YFSETQ. After removal of 4 bases from V and 2 bases from J, the junction contained 4 bases not matched to a gene. The CDR3 loop spans 16 amino acids. The CDR3 region is CASSTGLAGATDTQYF. CDR3 nucleotides: TGCGCCAGCAGCACCGGACTAGCGGGGGCCACAGATACGCAGTATTTT.

The V call is TRBV9, the J call TRBJ2-3; 8 nucleotides match TRBD2. This CDR3 is 15 amino acids long. Trimming cost V 2 bases and J 2 bases; bases outside gene matches: 4. CDR1 and CDR2 (germline): SGDLS, YYNGEE. The CDR3 spells CASSVAGGYTDTQYF. The DNA for the CDR3 is TGTGCCAGCAGCGTCGCGGGGGGCTACACAGATACGCAGTATTTT.

This clone came up once. The rearrangement uses TRBV9 and TRBJ2-3; no clear D gene. Germline V gene lookup returns CDR1 SGDLS and CDR2 YYNGEE. CDR3 length: 11 amino acids. The V end lost 0 bases, the J end lost 6 bases, and 2 bases lay between the germline ends. The DNA for the CDR3 is TGTGCCAGCAGCGTAGGTGATACGCAGTATTTT. Residues: CASSVGDTQYF.

The DNA for the CDR3 is TGCGCCAGCAGCTTGGATCATGGGGGCGTCGGTGAAGCTTTCTTT. Its protein is CASSLDHGGVGEAFF. J is TRBJ1-1 and V is TRBV5-1; D may be TRBD1 (6 bases). Trimming pared 0 bases from V and 7 bases from J, leaving 16 bases between. From germline, CDR1 is SGHRS and CDR2 YFSETQ. This CDR3 is 15 amino acids long.

This clone was detected a few times. The chain joins TRBV5-1 to TRBJ2-7; D may be TRBD2 (5 bases). Germline CDR1 SGHRS, CDR2 YFSETQ. V was cut by 5 bases and J by 3 bases, with 12 bases left in between. This CDR3 is 13 amino acids long. The CDR3 coding sequence is TGCGCCAGCAGTTCTAGCCCTAACTACGAGCAGTACTTC. This translates into CASSSSPNYEQYF.

The gene calls are TRBV18 and TRBJ2-7, with TRBD1 identical over 8 bases. This CDR3 region has 16 residues. Losses at the gene ends were 1 base for V and 5 bases for J; bases not matched to a gene: 10. Germline V CDR1 and CDR2: KGHSH, LQKENI. The CDR3 DNA is TGTGCCAGCTCACCACTCCAGGGGGCGCGTGGGGACGAGCAGTACTTC. This gives the protein CASSPLQGARGDEQYF.

The chain is built from TRBV6-5 and TRBJ1-6; 11 bases line up with TRBD1. The CDR3 length is 14 residues. Germline CDR1 and CDR2: MNHEY and SVGAGI. After removal of 5 bases from V and 9 bases from J, the junction contained 3 bases not matched to a gene. CDR3: CASSTGQGASPLHF. CDR3 nucleotides: TGTGCCAGCAGTACAGGACAGGGGGCTTCACCCCTCCACTTT.

This clone was observed once. The V call is TRBV2, the J call TRBJ2-2; D is possibly TRBD2 (5 bases). CDR1 is SNHLY, CDR2 FYNNEI, per germline. The CDR3 runs 16 residues. V gave up 6 bases and J gave up 2 bases, with 16 bases separating them. CDR3 nucleotides: TGTGCCAGCAGCACCGAGGGCGGGTTAAACACCGGGGAGCTGTTTTTT. Translating it yields CASSTEGGLNTGELFF.